The present T cell receptor beta chain was sequenced within a study of cytomegalovirus exposure and HLA in healthy donors. The V gene end was trimmed by 4 bases and the J gene end by 15 bases; junction bases not matched to a gene: 5. The CDR3 length is 11 residues. The germline gives CDR1 SGHTA, CDR2 FQGNSA. Vbeta (60) and Jbeta (13) primers were used in the PCR. TCRdb's copy holds only in-frame clones and misses some; the assay was immunoSEQ multiplex PCR. This sample has about 110,000 clones, with more than 75% found just once. Sequencing was carried out using PBMCs. This chain links TRBV7-2 with TRBJ2-1; 8 bases fit TRBD1. The TCR was taken from a woman between 45 and 65 years old in good health and CMV-seropositive. This CDR3 reads CASSSQGVTFF. Here the CDR3 DNA reads TGTGCCAGCAGCTCACAGGGGGTCACGTTCTTC. Supplemented by reference TRBV7-2 and TRBJ2-1, the full variable domain reads GAGVSQSPSNKVTEKGKDVELRCDPISGHTALYWYRQSLGQGLEFLIYFQGNSAPDKSGLPSDRFSAERTGGSVSTLTIQRTQQEDSAVYLCASSSQGVTFFGPGTRLTVL.